The 2 T cell receptor beta chains in this list originate from one sample, sequenced in a study of T cell responses to AZD1222 COVID-19 vaccine (dated by TCRdb to the early 2020s). Libraries were constructed by the immunoSEQ multiplex PCR assay. TCRdb holds this immuneACCESS table with in-frame rearrangements only. Some clones are missing; in checked studies, unresolved V genes explain under half, and the rest has no known cause. The sample table lists 80,000 or so clones, roughly 87% of them with a count of one. Jointly, the top ten make up more than 4.5% of the sample. The sample's time point label is to be understood as: baseline before first vaccination. Read against the paper, the sample's treatment or condition label means: meningococcal conjugate vaccine given as trial control. Sequences were derived from peripheral blood, sampled on day 0 of MenACWY control vaccination. The receptors were sampled from an adult in good health.

This sequence joins TRBV6-2 or TRBV6-3 and TRBJ1-5, with D possibly being TRBD1 (5 bases). Germline CDR1 reads MNHEY; CDR2 reads SVGEGT. This CDR3 contains 18 residues. V was trimmed by 2 bases and J by 2 bases, leaving 19 bases between them. The CDR3 sequence is CASSYPAGGTRGNQPQHF. The DNA for the CDR3 is TGTGCCAGCAGTTACCCCGCCGGGGGAACGAGAGGCAATCAGCCCCAGCATTTT.

The V and J genes are TRBV7-8 and TRBJ1-4; TRBD1 is a possible D gene (5 bases). This CDR3 has 13 residues. V lost 5 bases and J lost 8, with 12 bases in between. Germline CDR1 reads SGHVS; CDR2 reads FQNEAQ. The chain's CDR3 is CASSLGHREKLFF. CDR3 sequence (DNA): TGTGCCAGCAGCCTGGGCCACAGGGAAAAACTGTTTTTT.